This T cell receptor (beta chain) was recovered during a study of blood T cell repertoires in COVID-19. Whole-study context: Samples came from the United States, Italy and Spain, spanning acute and convalescent COVID-19. Sample material is recorded as cDNA or gDNA derived from T cells, B-cell-depleted T cells, or PBMCs.

V lost 6 bases, J lost 12 bases, and 7 bases stayed unmatched. The CDR3 has 12 residues. The germline CDR1 and CDR2 sequences are MNHEY and SVGEGT. Per the original data handling: Cell counts per sample came from amplifying reference gene primers. Libraries were prepared by immunoSEQ multiplex PCR; TCRdb keeps only in-frame clonotypes and omits some of them. For V, J and clone size, that table is used; D and trimming come from the DNA. The repertoire consists of about 160,000 clones, with 82% occurring once and the leading ten covering 6.5% to 8.5%. This TCR derives from a woman aged 40 to 50 with COVID-19, enrolled during active disease. The chain recombines TRBV6-2 or TRBV6-3 with TRBJ2-1; the match to TRBD1 covers 8 bases. Sequencing input: peripheral blood. The CDR3 loop is CASSFPGTGQFF. The CDR3 DNA reads as TGTGCCAGCAGCTTCCCGGGGACAGGGCAGTTCTTC.